This T cell receptor (beta chain) was captured by sequencing in a study of regulatory T cells in long-lasting Graves disease. Combining iRepertoire HTBI primers with Arm-PCR of CDR3 regions, the authors built TCR beta libraries. TCRdb analysed the multiplex PCR reads with MiXCR anew, one entry per CDR3 protein. The sample lists hundreds of thousands of distinct CDR3 sequences; 15% to 20% were seen once. This clonotype was picked up many times. This CDR3 contains 14 residues. Germline V gene lookup returns CDR1 SGHTA and CDR2 FQGNSA. V lost 4 bases, J lost 4 bases, and 12 bases lay in between. This sample's time point: newly diagnosed GD, antithyroid drugs for less than 3 months. Following extraction of RNA from PBMCs, that RNA was used to make the TCR library. This sample also belongs to another study, concerning T cells in Graves' hyperthyroidism and ophthalmopathy. This second study says: In patients aged 18 to 65, hyperthyroidism was newly diagnosed, with duration under 2 months. It was uncontrolled infection, other autoimmune disease, pregnancy or lactation that excluded patients.

This material consisted of peripheral blood mononuclear cells (PBMCs), taken at new diagnosis, from a patient treated with antithyroid drugs. This rearrangement joins TRBV7-2 to TRBJ2-3; D call uncertain. This receptor was identified in a man aged 18 to 35 with Graves disease. The CDR3 DNA is TGTGCCAGCAGCTCCACCTTCCCCGCAGATACGCAGTATTTT. This gives the protein CASSSTFPADTQYF.